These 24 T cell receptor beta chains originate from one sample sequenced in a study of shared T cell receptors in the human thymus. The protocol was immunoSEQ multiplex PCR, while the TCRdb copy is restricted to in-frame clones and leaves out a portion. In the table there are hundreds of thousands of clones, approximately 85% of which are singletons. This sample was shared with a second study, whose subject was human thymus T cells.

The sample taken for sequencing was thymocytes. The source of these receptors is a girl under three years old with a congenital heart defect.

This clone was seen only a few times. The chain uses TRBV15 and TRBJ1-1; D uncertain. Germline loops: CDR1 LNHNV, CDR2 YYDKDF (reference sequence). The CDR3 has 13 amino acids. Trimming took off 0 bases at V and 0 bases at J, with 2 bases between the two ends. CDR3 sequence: CATSRDMNTEAFF. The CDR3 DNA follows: TGTGCCACCAGCAGAGACATGAACACTGAAGCTTTCTTT.

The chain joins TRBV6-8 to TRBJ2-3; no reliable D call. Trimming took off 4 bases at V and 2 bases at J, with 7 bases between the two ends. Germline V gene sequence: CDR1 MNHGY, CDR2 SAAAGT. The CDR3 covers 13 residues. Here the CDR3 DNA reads TGTGCCAGCAGTTCGAACTCCACAGATACGCAGTATTTT. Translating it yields CASSSNSTDTQYF.

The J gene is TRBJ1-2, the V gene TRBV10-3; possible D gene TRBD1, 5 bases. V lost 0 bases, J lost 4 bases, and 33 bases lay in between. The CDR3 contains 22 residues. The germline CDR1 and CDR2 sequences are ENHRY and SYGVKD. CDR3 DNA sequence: TGTGCCATCAGTGAGTCGATCCCCCCTGATTTCGGGGGTCCCCTACCTCTCTATGGCTACACCTTC. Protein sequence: CAISESIPPDFGGPLPLYGYTF.

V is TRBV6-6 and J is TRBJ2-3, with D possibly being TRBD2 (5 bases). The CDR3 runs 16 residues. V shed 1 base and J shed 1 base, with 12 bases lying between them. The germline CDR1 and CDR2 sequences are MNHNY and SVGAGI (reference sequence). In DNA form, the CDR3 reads TGTGCCAGCAGTTACTGGGAGCGGACCGGCACAGATACGCAGTATTTT. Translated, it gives CASSYWERTGTDTQYF.

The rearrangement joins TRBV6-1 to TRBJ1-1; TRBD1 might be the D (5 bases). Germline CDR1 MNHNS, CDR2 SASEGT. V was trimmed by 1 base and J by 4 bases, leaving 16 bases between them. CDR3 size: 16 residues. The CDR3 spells CASSEDGRVSTTEAFF. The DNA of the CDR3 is TGTGCCAGCAGTGAAGACGGCAGGGTATCAACCACTGAAGCTTTCTTT.

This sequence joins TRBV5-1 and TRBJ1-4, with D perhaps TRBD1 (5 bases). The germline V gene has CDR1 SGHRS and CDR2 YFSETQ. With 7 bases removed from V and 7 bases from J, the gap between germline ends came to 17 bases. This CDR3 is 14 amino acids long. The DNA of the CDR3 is TGCGCCAGCCGCCGCCCAGGGCGGGGTGAAAAACTGTTTTTT. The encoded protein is CASRRPGRGEKLFF.

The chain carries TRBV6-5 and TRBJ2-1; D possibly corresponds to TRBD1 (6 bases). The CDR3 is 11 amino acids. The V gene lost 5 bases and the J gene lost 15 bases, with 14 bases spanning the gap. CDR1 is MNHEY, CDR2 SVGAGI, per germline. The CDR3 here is CASSGDNRRFF. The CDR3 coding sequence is TGTGCCAGCAGTGGGGACAATCGGAGGTTCTTC.

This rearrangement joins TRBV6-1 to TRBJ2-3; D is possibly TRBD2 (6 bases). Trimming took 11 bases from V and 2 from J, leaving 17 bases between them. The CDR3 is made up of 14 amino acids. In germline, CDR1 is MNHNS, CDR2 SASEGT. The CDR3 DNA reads TGTGCCGGGGACTCCAGACCTATCACAGATACGCAGTATTTT. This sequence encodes CAGDSRPITDTQYF.

The CDR3, as DNA: TGTGCCAGCAGCTTGGCCTCGGGATCAGGCTACACCTTC. This encodes CASSLASGSGYTF. The rearrangement uses TRBV5-8 and TRBJ1-2; unclear D gene. Trimming cost V 0 bases and J 8 bases, with 11 bases left between them. From germline, CDR1 is SGHTS and CDR2 YDEGEE. The CDR3 is made up of 13 amino acids.

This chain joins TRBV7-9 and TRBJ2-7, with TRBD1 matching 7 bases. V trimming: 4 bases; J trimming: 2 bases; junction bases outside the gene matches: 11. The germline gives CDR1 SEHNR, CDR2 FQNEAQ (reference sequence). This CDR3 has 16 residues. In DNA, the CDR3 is TGTGCCAGCAGCTCCGGGACAGCCCAACTTCCCTACGAGCAGTACTTC. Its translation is CASSSGTAQLPYEQYF.

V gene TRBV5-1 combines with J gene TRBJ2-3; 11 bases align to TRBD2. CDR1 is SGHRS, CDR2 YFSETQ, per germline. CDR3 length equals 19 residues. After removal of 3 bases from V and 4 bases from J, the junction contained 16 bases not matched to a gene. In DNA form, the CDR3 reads TGCGCCAGCAGCTGGGACTCTAGCGGGGGGCCCAATCGCTCAGATACGCAGTATTTT. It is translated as CASSWDSSGGPNRSDTQYF.

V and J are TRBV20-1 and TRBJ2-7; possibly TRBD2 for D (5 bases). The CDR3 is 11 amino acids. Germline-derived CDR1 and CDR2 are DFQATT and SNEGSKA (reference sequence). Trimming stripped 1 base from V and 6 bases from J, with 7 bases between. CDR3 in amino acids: CSARGESEQYF. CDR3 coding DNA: TGCAGTGCTAGAGGGGAGAGCGAGCAGTACTTC.

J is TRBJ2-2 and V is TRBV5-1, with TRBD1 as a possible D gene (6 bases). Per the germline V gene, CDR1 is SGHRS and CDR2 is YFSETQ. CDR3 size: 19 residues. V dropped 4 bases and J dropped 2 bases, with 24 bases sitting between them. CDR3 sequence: CASSHRWTVVSLNTGELFF. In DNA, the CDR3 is TGCGCCAGCAGCCACAGATGGACAGTCGTCTCCCTAAACACCGGGGAGCTGTTTTTT.

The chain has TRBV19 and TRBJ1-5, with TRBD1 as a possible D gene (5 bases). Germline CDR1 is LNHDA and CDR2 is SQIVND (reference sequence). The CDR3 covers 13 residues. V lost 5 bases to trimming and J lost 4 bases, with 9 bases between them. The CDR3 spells CASSARVNQPQHF. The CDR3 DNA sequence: TGTGCCAGTAGTGCCAGGGTAAATCAGCCCCAGCATTTT.

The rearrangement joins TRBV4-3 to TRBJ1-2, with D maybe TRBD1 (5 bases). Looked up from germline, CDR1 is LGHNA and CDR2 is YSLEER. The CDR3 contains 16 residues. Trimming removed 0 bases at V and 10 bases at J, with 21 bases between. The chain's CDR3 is CASSQEGRVAEDHYTF. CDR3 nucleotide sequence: TGCGCCAGCAGCCAAGAGGGCAGGGTTGCTGAAGATCACTACACCTTC.

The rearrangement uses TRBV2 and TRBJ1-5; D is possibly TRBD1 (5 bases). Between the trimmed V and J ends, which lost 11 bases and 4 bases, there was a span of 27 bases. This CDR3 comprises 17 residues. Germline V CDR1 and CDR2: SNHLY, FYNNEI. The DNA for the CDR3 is TGTGCCTCTAACCACAAATCAGAAAACAGGTTAAATCAGCCCCAGCATTTT. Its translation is CASNHKSENRLNQPQHF.

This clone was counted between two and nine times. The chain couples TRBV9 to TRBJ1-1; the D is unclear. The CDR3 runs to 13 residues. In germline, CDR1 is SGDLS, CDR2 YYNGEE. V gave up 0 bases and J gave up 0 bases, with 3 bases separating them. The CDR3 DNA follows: TGTGCCAGCAGCGTAGACATGAACACTGAAGCTTTCTTT. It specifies CASSVDMNTEAFF.

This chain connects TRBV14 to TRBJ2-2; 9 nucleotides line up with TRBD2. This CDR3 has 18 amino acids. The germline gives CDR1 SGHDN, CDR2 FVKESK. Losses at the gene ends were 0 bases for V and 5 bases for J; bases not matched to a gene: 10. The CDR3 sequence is CASSQDRRSGGQTGELFF. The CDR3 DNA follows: TGTGCCAGCAGCCAAGATCGGAGGAGCGGGGGGCAGACCGGGGAGCTGTTTTTT.

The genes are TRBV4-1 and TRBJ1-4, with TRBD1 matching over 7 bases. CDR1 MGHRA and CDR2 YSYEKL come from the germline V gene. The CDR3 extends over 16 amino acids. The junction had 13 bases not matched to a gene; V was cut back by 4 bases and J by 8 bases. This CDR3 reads CASSLRPGGLWEKLFF. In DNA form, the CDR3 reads TGCGCCAGCAGCCTTCGACCAGGGGGATTGTGGGAAAAACTGTTTTTT.

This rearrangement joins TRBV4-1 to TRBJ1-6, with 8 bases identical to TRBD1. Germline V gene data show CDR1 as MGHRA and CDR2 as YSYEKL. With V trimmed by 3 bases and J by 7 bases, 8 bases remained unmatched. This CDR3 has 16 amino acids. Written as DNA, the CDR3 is TGCGCCAGCAGCCAGTATTCGGGACAGGTAAATTCACCCCTCCACTTT. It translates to CASSQYSGQVNSPLHF.

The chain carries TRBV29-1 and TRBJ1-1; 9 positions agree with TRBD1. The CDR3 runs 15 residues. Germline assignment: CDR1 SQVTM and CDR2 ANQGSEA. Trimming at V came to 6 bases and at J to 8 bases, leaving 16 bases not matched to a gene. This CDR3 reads CSVPNTGQGATEAFF. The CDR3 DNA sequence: TGCAGCGTACCGAATACGGGACAGGGAGCGACAGAAGCTTTCTTT. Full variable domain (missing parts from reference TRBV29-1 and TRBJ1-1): SAVISQKPSRDICQRGTSLTIQCQVDSQVTMMFWYRQQPGQSLTLIATANQGSEATYESGFVIDKFPISRPNLTFSTLTVSNMSPEDSSIYLCSVPNTGQGATEAFFGQGTRLTVV.

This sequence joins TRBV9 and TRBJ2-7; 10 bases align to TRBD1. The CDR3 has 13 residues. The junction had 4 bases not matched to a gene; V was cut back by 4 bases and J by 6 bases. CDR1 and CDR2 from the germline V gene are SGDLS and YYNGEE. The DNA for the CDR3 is TGTGCCAGCAGCCCGGGGACAGGGGTCGAGCAGTACTTC. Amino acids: CASSPGTGVEQYF.

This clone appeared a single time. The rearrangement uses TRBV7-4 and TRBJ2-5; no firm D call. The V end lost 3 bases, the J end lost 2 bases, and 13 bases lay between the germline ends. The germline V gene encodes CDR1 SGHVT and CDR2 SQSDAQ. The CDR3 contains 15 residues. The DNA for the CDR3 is TGTGCCAGCAGCTTCCCCGACTGGCGGCAAGAGACCCAGTACTTC. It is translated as CASSFPDWRQETQYF.

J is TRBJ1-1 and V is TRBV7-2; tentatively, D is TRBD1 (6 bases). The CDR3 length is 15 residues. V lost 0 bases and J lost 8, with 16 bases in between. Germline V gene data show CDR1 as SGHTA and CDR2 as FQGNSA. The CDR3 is CASSLADREVEEAFF. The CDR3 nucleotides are TGTGCCAGCAGCTTAGCGGACAGAGAGGTTGAAGAAGCTTTCTTT.